One and the same sample provided the 16 T cell receptor beta chains below, sequenced in a study of CD8 T cells in ankylosing spondylitis. TCRdb processed the 5' RACE reads anew with MiXCR; each CDR3 protein has one entry. In the table there are more than 300,000 distinct CDR3 sequences, more than 9% of which are singletons. Sample: blood, either unsorted or a sorted T cell fraction (not recorded which). These receptors were taken from a female donor with ankylosing spondylitis or in good health (not recorded which).

This clonotype was detected ten times or more. The V call is TRBV20-1, the J call TRBJ2-3; TRBD2 matches at 10 bases. The CDR3 sequence is 18 residues long. The V and J ends lost 6 bases and 6 bases, in that order; junction bases with no gene match: 21. The germline gives CDR1 DFQATT, CDR2 SNEGSKA (reference sequence). CDR3 bases: TGCAGTGCCGCCGATTCTAGCGGGGGCCCCACGACGTGGGATACGCAGTATTTT. Its protein is CSAADSSGGPTTWDTQYF.

There are a few counts of this clonotype. The gene calls are TRBV7-2 and TRBJ2-1; unclear D gene. Trimming cost V 0 bases and J 4 bases, with 13 bases left between them. Germline V CDR1 and CDR2: SGHTA, FQGNSA. The CDR3 covers 16 residues. The CDR3, as DNA: TGTGCCAGCAGCTTAGCGTTTTTAGTGAATTACAATGAGCAGTTCTTC. It encodes CASSLAFLVNYNEQFF.

Many counts were recorded for this clonotype. The chain uses TRBV12-3 or TRBV12-4 and TRBJ1-1; 8 nucleotides line up with TRBD1. J was trimmed by 4 bases and V by 5 bases; bases with no gene match: 3. This CDR3 spans 13 amino acids. CDR3 in amino acids: CASSGQGFTEAFF. DNA for the CDR3: TGTGCCAGCAGTGGACAGGGTTTCACTGAAGCTTTCTTT.

The chain carries TRBV5-1 and TRBJ2-7; TRBD1 might be the D (5 bases). Looked up from germline, CDR1 is SGHRS and CDR2 is YFSETQ. V was shortened by 4 bases and J by 4 bases, with 12 bases between the two germline ends. The CDR3 is 13 residues long. The CDR3 here is CASSPGPGYEQYF. CDR3 coding DNA: TGCGCCAGCAGCCCCGGACCAGGGTACGAGCAGTACTTC.

At least ten counts were recorded for this clonotype. This sequence joins TRBV5-4 and TRBJ2-7; D is possibly TRBD1 (5 bases). V was shortened by 2 bases and J by 7 bases, with 13 bases between the two germline ends. The germline CDR1 and CDR2 sequences are SGHNT and YYREEE (reference sequence). This CDR3 spans 13 amino acids. The CDR3 coding sequence is TGTGCCAGCAGCTTAAGGGGAATCAGGGAGCAGTACTTC. Translation: CASSLRGIREQYF.

This clonotype showed up many times. This chain connects TRBV20-1 to TRBJ2-1; the match to TRBD2 covers 11 bases. V was clipped by 0 bases and J by 7 bases; unmatched bases: 11. CDR3 length equals 17 residues. Germline V gene lookup returns CDR1 DFQATT and CDR2 SNEGSKA (reference sequence). CDR3 amino acids: CSARDNLAGGTGNEQFF. The DNA for the CDR3 is TGCAGTGCTAGAGATAACCTAGCGGGGGGAACTGGGAATGAGCAGTTCTTC.

This clonotype was counted ten times or more. The chain couples TRBV9 to TRBJ2-1, with D maybe TRBD2 (6 bases). In germline, CDR1 is SGDLS, CDR2 YYNGEE. The CDR3 totals 14 residues. V was pared by 9 bases and J by 0 bases, with 13 bases between. CDR3: CATSRGTSYNEQFF. CDR3 coding DNA: TGTGCCACTTCCCGGGGGACCTCCTACAATGAGCAGTTCTTC.

At least ten counts were recorded for this clonotype. The J gene is TRBJ2-7, the V gene TRBV29-1; D perhaps matches TRBD2 (6 bases). Trimming pared 4 bases from V and 4 bases from J, leaving 14 bases between. CDR1 is SQVTM and CDR2 is ANQGSEA in the germline V gene. The CDR3 runs to 13 residues. CDR3 loop: CSVGLRGGYEQYF. The CDR3 region has the DNA TGCAGCGTTGGGTTACGGGGAGGATACGAGCAGTACTTC.

This clonotype was seen only a few times. This sequence joins TRBV7-2 and TRBJ2-1; 12 nucleotides align to TRBD2. Trimming cost V 6 bases and J 4 bases; bases outside gene matches: 7. The CDR3 sequence is 16 residues long. Germline V gene lookup returns CDR1 SGHTA and CDR2 FQGNSA. The CDR3: CASRRTSGTKYNEQFF. CDR3 bases: TGTGCCAGCAGAAGGACTAGCGGGACGAAATACAATGAGCAGTTCTTC.

Notes on this clonotype: A much more abundant neighbour one base away suggests this may be a read error. The chain combines TRBV28 with TRBJ1-2; the match to TRBD1 covers 9 bases. The CDR3 contains 16 residues. Germline trimming cut 7 bases from V and 2 bases from J; bases unmatched to any gene: 11. The V gene's germline CDR1 is MDHEN and CDR2 SYDVKM. DNA for the CDR3: TGTGCCAGCACAGTTAGGGCGGGACAGGGAAACTATGGCTACACCTTC. As protein: CASTVRAGQGNYGYTF.

This clonotype was detected ten times or more. The chain uses TRBV10-2 and TRBJ2-5; 7 bases line up with TRBD1. This CDR3 is built from 14 residues. The germline gives CDR1 WSHSY, CDR2 SAAADI. Trimming took 6 bases from V and 7 from J; bases not matched to a gene: 11. The CDR3 nucleotides read TGCGCCAGCAGACTAGACAGGGAAGGTGGGACCCAGTACTTC. Translated, it gives CASRLDREGGTQYF.

The rearrangement links TRBV5-1 to TRBJ2-7; D not resolved. Trimming took 5 bases from V and 2 from J, leaving 14 bases between them. Germline V CDR1 and CDR2: SGHRS, YFSETQ. The CDR3 runs to 14 residues. Here the CDR3 reads CASSITGPTYEQYF. The CDR3 DNA reads as TGCGCCAGCAGTATTACTGGTCCAACCTACGAGCAGTACTTC.

This clonotype was picked up many times. This chain connects TRBV5-1 to TRBJ1-5, with a weak D call TRBD1 (6 bases). The CDR3 length is 16 residues. CDR1 and CDR2 (germline): SGHRS, YFSETQ. V was clipped by 3 bases and J by 2 bases, with 15 bases between them. The DNA of the CDR3 is TGCGCCAGCAGCTCAGGGGATTTGGGCGGCAATCAGCCCCAGCATTTT. Its protein product is CASSSGDLGGNQPQHF.

In its sample, this clonotype was seen a few times. The chain combines TRBV7-2 with TRBJ2-7; 8 bases agree with TRBD2. CDR1 SGHTA and CDR2 FQGNSA come from the germline V gene. The CDR3 consists of 15 residues. The ends lost 7 bases at V and 5 bases at J; junction bases unmatched: 13. In DNA form, the CDR3 reads TGTGCCAGCACTCCCCCGGGACTAGAATCCCACGAGCAGTACTTC. This gives the protein CASTPPGLESHEQYF.

This clonotype was detected once. A single base separates this from a much larger clone, so it may be a read error. This CDR3 is CASSPRGTGSSGNTIYF. Written as DNA, the CDR3 is TGTGCCAGCAGTCCAAGGGGTACAGGGTCTTCTGGAAACACCATATATTTT. The V and J genes are TRBV6-1 and TRBJ1-3; D may be TRBD1 (6 bases). V was pared by 5 bases and J by 1 base, with 18 bases between. CDR3 length: 17 amino acids. Germline-derived CDR1 and CDR2 are MNHNS and SASEGT.

The chain is built from TRBV29-1 and TRBJ1-2; D gene uncertain. The length of the CDR3 is 14 residues. Germline CDR1 SQVTM, CDR2 ANQGSEA. Trimming removed 5 bases at V and 8 bases at J, with 21 bases between. CDR3 DNA: TGCAGCGTTCTCCGACCGGGCCCACTTGAGGGCTACACCTTC. This sequence encodes CSVLRPGPLEGYTF.